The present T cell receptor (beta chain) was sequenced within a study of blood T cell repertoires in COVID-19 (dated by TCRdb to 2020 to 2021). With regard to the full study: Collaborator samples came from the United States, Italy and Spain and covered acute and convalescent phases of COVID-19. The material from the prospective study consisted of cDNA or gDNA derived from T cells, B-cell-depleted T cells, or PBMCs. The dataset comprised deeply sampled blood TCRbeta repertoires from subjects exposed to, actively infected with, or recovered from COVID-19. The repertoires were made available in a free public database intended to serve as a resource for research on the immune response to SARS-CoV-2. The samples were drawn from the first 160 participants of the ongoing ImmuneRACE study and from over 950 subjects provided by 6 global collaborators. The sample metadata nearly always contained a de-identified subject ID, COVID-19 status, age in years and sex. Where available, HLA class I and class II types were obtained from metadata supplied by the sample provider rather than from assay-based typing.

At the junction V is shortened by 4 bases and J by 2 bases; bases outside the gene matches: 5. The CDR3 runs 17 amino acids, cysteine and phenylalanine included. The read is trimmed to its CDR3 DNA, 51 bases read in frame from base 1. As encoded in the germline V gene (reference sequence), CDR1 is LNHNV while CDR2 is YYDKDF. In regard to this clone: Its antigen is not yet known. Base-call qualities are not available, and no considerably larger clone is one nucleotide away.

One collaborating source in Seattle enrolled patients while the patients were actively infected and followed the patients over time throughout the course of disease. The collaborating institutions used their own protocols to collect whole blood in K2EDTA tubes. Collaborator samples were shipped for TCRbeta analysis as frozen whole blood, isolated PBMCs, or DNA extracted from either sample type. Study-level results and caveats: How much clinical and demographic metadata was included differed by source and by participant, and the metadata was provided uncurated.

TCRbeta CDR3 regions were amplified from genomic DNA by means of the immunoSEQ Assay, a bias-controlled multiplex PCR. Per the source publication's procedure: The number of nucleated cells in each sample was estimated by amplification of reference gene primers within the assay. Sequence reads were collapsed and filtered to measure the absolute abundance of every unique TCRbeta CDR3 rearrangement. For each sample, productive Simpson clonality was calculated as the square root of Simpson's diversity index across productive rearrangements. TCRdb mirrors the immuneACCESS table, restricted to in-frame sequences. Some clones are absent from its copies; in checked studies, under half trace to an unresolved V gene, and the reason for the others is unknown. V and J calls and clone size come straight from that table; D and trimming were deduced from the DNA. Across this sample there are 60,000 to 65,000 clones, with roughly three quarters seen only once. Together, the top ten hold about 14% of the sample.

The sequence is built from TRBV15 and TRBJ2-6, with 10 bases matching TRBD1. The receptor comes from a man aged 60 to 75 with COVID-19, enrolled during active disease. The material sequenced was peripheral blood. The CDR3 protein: CATSTRQGAPGANVLTF. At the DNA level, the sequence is TGTGCCACCAGCACCCGACAGGGGGCGCCTGGGGCCAACGTCCTGACTTTC.